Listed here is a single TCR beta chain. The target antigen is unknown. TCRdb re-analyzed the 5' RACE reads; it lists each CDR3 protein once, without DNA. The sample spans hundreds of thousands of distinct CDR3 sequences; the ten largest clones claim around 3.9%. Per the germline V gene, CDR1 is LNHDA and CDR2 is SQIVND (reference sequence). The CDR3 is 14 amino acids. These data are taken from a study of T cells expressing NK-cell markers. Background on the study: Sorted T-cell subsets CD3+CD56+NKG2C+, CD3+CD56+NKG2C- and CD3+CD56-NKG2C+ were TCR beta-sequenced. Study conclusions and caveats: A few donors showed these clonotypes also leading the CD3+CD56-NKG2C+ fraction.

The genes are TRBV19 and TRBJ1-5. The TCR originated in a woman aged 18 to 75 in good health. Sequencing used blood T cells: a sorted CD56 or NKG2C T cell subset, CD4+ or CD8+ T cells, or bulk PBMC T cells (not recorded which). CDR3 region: CASSHNQGNQPQHF.